The 29 T cell receptor beta chains listed next were all sequenced from one sample in a study of blood T cell repertoires in COVID-19. Some clones are missing from TCRdb's copy, which holds only in-frame ones; the method was immunoSEQ multiplex PCR. The data contain around 250,000 clones, approximately 80% of them singletons. Sequencing used PBMCs or T cells enriched from blood (not recorded which). These receptors all come from a man aged 40-55 years who had been exposed to COVID-19.

The chain employs TRBV5-6 and TRBJ1-2; TRBD1 matches at 7 bases. The V and J ends lost 4 bases and 7 bases, in that order; junction bases with no gene match: 4. Looked up from germline, CDR1 is SGHDT and CDR2 is YYEEEE. The CDR3 totals 12 residues. CDR3 DNA: TGTGCCAGCAGCCTGAGACAGGGTGGCTACACCTTC. Protein sequence: CASSLRQGGYTF.

The chain is built from TRBV7-3 and TRBJ2-3; TRBD2 aligns across 7 bases. Unmatched junction bases numbered 8, after V lost 6 bases and J lost 5 bases. Germline CDR1 and CDR2: SGHTA and FQGTGA. The CDR3 runs to 14 residues. CDR3 sequence (DNA): TGTGCCAGCAGGAGGGGAGGGTTGAGAGATACGCAGTATTTT. Its translation is CASRRGGLRDTQYF.

This chain connects TRBV7-9 to TRBJ1-4; 9 nucleotides line up with TRBD1. CDR1 SEHNR and CDR2 FQNEAQ come from the germline V gene (reference sequence). The CDR3 totals 11 residues. V lost 6 bases, J lost 15 bases, and 5 bases stayed unmatched. In nucleotides, the CDR3 is TGTGCCAGCAGTGCCGACAGGGGGGTGTTTTTT. It yields the protein CASSADRGVFF. Using reference TRBV7-9 and TRBJ1-4 for the parts outside the CDR3, the full variable domain is DTGVSQNPRHKITKRGQNVTFRCDPISEHNRLYWYRQTLGQGPEFLTYFQNEAQLEKSRLLSDRFSAERPKGSFSTLEIQRTEQGDSAMYLCASSADRGVFFGSGTQLSVL.

The rearrangement uses TRBV2 and TRBJ1-2, with D perhaps matching TRBD1 (5 bases). From germline, CDR1 is SNHLY and CDR2 FYNNEI. There are 15 residues in the CDR3. The germline V and J ends were trimmed by 10 bases and 0 bases, with 18 bases remaining between them. In DNA form, the CDR3 reads TGTGCCACCGGAGCAGGGCTGGTAGCTAACTATGGCTACACCTTC. It yields the protein CATGAGLVANYGYTF.

The rearrangement joins TRBV3-1 (or the pseudogene TRBV3-2) to TRBJ1-2, with 7 positions matching TRBD1. With V trimmed by 2 bases and J by 8 bases, 11 bases remained unmatched. Germline V gene lookup returns CDR1 LGHDT and CDR2 YNNKEL (reference sequence). The CDR3 covers 15 residues. In DNA, the CDR3 is TGTGCCAGCAGCCAAACAACTCGACAGGGTGACGGCTACACCTTC. Amino acid sequence: CASSQTTRQGDGYTF.

The chain has TRBV30 and TRBJ1-2; TRBD1 matches 10 bases. J lost 6 bases, V lost 5 bases, and 6 bases had no gene match. Germline V gives CDR1 GTSNPN, CDR2 SVGIG (reference sequence). This CDR3 contains 13 residues. The CDR3 bases are TGTGCCTGGGGGGCCGGGACAGGGGATGGCTACACCTTC. Its protein is CAWGAGTGDGYTF.

The gene calls are TRBV21-1 and TRBJ1-1; TRBD1, the table's D call, was not compared with the DNA. TRBV21-1 is flagged as a pseudogene. The CDR3 consists of 17 residues. CDR3 amino acids: CASTPGEPGTGRTEAFF. The CDR3 region has the DNA TGTGCCAGCACCCCGGGGGAACCCGGGACAGGCCGCACTGAAGCTTTCTTT.

Only a few counts were recorded for this clone. The chain carries TRBV11-3 and TRBJ2-1; possible D gene TRBD2, 5 bases. This CDR3 has 17 amino acids. Germline values: CDR1 SGHNT, CDR2 YENEEA. V was clipped by 0 bases and J by 0 bases, with 12 bases between them. The CDR3 DNA follows: TGTGCCAGCAGCTTAGAACGGGGTCCAAGCTCCTACAATGAGCAGTTCTTC. Its translation: CASSLERGPSSYNEQFF.

This rearrangement joins TRBV10-3 to TRBJ1-5; a weak D match, TRBD1 (6 bases). Germline assignment: CDR1 ENHRY and CDR2 SYGVKD. V lost 3 bases and J lost 4, with 13 bases in between. The length of the CDR3 is 15 residues. CDR3 loop: CAISDRPGANQPQHF. The CDR3 region has the DNA TGTGCCATCAGTGACCGCCCAGGGGCGAATCAGCCCCAGCATTTT.

CDR3: CASSMGAGGPYEQYF. The CDR3 DNA is TGTGCCAGTAGTATGGGAGCGGGAGGACCCTACGAGCAGTACTTC. This chain links TRBV19 with TRBJ2-7; 9 positions agree with TRBD2. From germline, CDR1 is LNHDA and CDR2 SQIVND (reference sequence). This CDR3 is built from 15 residues. With V trimmed by 3 bases and J by 2 bases, 5 bases remained unmatched.

V gene TRBV10-1 combines with J gene TRBJ1-2; D is unclear. CDR1 and CDR2 from the germline V gene are WNHNN and SYGVQD (reference sequence). V shed 3 bases and J shed 4 bases, with 12 bases lying between them. The CDR3 has 14 residues. In nucleotides, the CDR3 is TGCGCCAGCAGTGACGGGGAAATGGGCTATGGCTACACCTTC. It yields the protein CASSDGEMGYGYTF.

V is TRBV6-5 and J is TRBJ2-7; possibly TRBD1 for D (6 bases). From germline, CDR1 is MNHEY and CDR2 SVGAGI. The V end was cut by 6 bases, the J end by 2 bases, with 11 bases between. The CDR3 runs 13 residues. The CDR3: CASSHRQAYEQYF. The CDR3 DNA is TGTGCCAGCAGCCACCGACAGGCCTACGAGCAGTACTTC.

This rearrangement joins TRBV19 to TRBJ1-4; D uncertain. The CDR3 sequence is 14 residues long. V was trimmed by 7 bases and J by 8 bases, leaving 17 bases between them. From germline, CDR1 is LNHDA and CDR2 SQIVND (reference sequence). Here the CDR3 DNA reads TGTGCCAGTAACCTACGAGGGTCAGGAGAAAAACTGTTTTTT. It translates to CASNLRGSGEKLFF.

The J gene is TRBJ1-4, the V gene TRBV6-5, with D possibly being TRBD1 (6 bases). Germline CDR1 reads MNHEY; CDR2 reads SVGAGI. There are 15 residues in the CDR3. Trimming cost V 2 bases and J 6 bases, with 13 bases left between them. The DNA of the CDR3 is TGTGCCAGCAGTTACCTAGGGAGGGGGGATGAAAAACTGTTTTTT. As protein: CASSYLGRGDEKLFF.

The chain carries TRBV27 and TRBJ2-1; 9 positions match TRBD2. CDR3 length equals 15 residues. In germline, CDR1 is MNHEY, CDR2 SMNVEV (reference sequence). The V gene end was trimmed by 2 bases and the J gene end by 5 bases; junction bases not matched to a gene: 4. DNA of the CDR3: TGTGCCAGCAGTTTAGCTAGCGGGATACACAATGAGCAGTTCTTC. Translating gives CASSLASGIHNEQFF.

The chain uses TRBV10-3 and TRBJ2-1, with TRBD2 matching 13 bases. The CDR3 totals 21 residues. V lost 6 bases and J lost 8; bases outside the gene matches: 25. The germline V gene has CDR1 ENHRY and CDR2 SYGVKD. The CDR3 coding sequence is TGTGCCATCAGGACCCAAGGGAGGGGACTAGCGGGAAGGGGGGGCGTAGATGAGCAGTTCTTC. Its translation is CAIRTQGRGLAGRGGVDEQFF.

The chain uses TRBV2 and TRBJ2-4; TRBD2 matches 7 bases. Germline CDR1 is SNHLY and CDR2 is FYNNEI. This CDR3 contains 14 residues. Trimming at V came to 4 bases and at J to 5 bases, leaving 5 bases not matched to a gene. CDR3 sequence (DNA): TGTGCCAGCAGTGGCGGGAGATCCGAAAACATTCAGTACTTC. It codes for CASSGGRSENIQYF.

This clone was observed a few times. The gene calls are TRBV5-1 and TRBJ2-3; 8 nucleotides agree with TRBD2. Germline CDR1 reads SGHRS; CDR2 reads YFSETQ. V shed 5 bases, J shed 6 bases, and the junction held 14 bases outside the gene matches. There are 16 residues in the CDR3. The CDR3 DNA is TGCGCCAGCAGGACACCTATAGCGGGAAGTTCGGATACGCAGTATTTT. Protein sequence: CASRTPIAGSSDTQYF.

There are a few counts of this clone. The chain recombines TRBV5-1 with TRBJ1-3; possibly TRBD1 for D (5 bases). From germline, CDR1 is SGHRS and CDR2 YFSETQ. This CDR3 is built from 14 residues. V lost 4 bases to trimming and J lost 3 bases, with 11 bases between them. The CDR3 loop is CASSGQGGGNTIYF. DNA for the CDR3: TGCGCCAGCAGCGGTCAGGGTGGTGGAAACACCATATATTTT.

About this clone itself: Other DNA sequences in this specimen translate into the identical CDR3. The CDR3 loop reads CASSLDRGSYNEQFF. As DNA, the CDR3 is TGTGCCAGCAGCTTAGATCGCGGATCATACAATGAGCAGTTCTTC. The chain carries TRBV7-3 and TRBJ2-1; D remains ambiguous. This CDR3 is 15 amino acids long. CDR1 is SGHTA, CDR2 FQGTGA, per germline. With 2 bases removed from V and 4 bases from J, the gap between germline ends came to 12 bases.

This rearrangement joins TRBV7-3 to TRBJ2-6, with TRBD2 matching over 9 bases. The CDR3 runs 17 residues. The germline V gene has CDR1 SGHTA and CDR2 FQGTGA. V lost 3 bases to trimming and J lost 1 base; unmatched junction nucleotides: 4. Here the CDR3 DNA reads TGTGCCAGCAGCTTGGCTAGCGGGGCATCTGGGGCCAACGTCCTGACTTTC. Its translation: CASSLASGASGANVLTF.

This chain connects TRBV7-5 to TRBJ1-2. TRBV7-5 is a pseudogene segment. The CDR3 loop spans 13 amino acids. CDR3 loop: CVRSLGGPKGYTF. The CDR3 bases are TGTGTCAGAAGCTTAGGAGGGCCCAAAGGCTACACCTTC.

The genes are TRBV7-9 and TRBJ1-2; possible D gene TRBD1, 5 bases. The CDR3 covers 14 residues. Germline CDR1 reads SEHNR; CDR2 reads FQNEAQ (reference sequence). V dropped 10 bases and J dropped 4 bases, with 19 bases sitting between them. The chain's CDR3 is CATETGTEFYGYTF. Here the CDR3 DNA reads TGTGCCACCGAAACGGGGACTGAGTTCTATGGCTACACCTTC.

The chain is built from TRBV19 and TRBJ1-2; 10 nucleotides align to TRBD1. V was pared by 8 bases and J by 4 bases, with 1 base of the junction left unmatched. CDR3 size: 12 residues. Germline V gene sequence: CDR1 LNHDA, CDR2 SQIVND (reference sequence). DNA of the CDR3: TGTGCCAGTGGGGACAGGGGCTATGGCTACACCTTC. Residues: CASGDRGYGYTF. Drawing the rest from reference TRBV19 and TRBJ1-2, the complete variable domain is DGGITQSPKYLFRKEGQNVTLSCEQNLNHDAMYWYRQDPGQGLRLIYYSQIVNDFQKGDIAEGYSVSREKKESFPLTVTSAQKNPTAFYLCASGDRGYGYTFGSGTRLTVV.

The gene calls are TRBV11-2 and TRBJ1-5; tentatively, D is TRBD1 (6 bases). Looked up from germline, CDR1 is SGHAT and CDR2 is FQNNGV. This CDR3 has 17 amino acids. With 3 bases removed from V and 4 bases from J, the gap between germline ends came to 19 bases. The CDR3 bases are TGTGCCAGCAGCTTGGCTCGCGGACAGAAAAGTAATCAGCCCCAGCATTTT. It translates to CASSLARGQKSNQPQHF.

The V call is TRBV30, the J call TRBJ1-1, with 7 positions matching TRBD1. V was clipped by 4 bases and J by 3 bases; unmatched bases: 11. The CDR3 has 15 amino acids. From germline, CDR1 is GTSNPN and CDR2 SVGIG (reference sequence). CDR3 nucleotide sequence: TGTGCCTGGACAGGGGGTGGCGGTCTTTACACTGAAGCTTTCTTT. As protein: CAWTGGGGLYTEAFF.

This clone appeared a few times. The chain joins TRBV6-5 to TRBJ2-7, with D perhaps matching TRBD2 (6 bases). The CDR3 is made up of 15 amino acids. Deletions cut 6 bases from V and 0 bases from J, with 15 bases between. The V gene's germline CDR1 is MNHEY and CDR2 SVGAGI. The chain's CDR3 is CASRSGSGSSYEQYF. CDR3 DNA sequence: TGTGCCAGCAGGTCTGGTAGCGGAAGCTCCTACGAGCAGTACTTC.

The sample holds a few counts of this clone. The V and J genes are TRBV6-5 and TRBJ2-3, with 11 bases lining up with TRBD1. The V and J ends lost 6 bases and 5 bases, in that order; junction bases with no gene match: 4. Germline V CDR1 and CDR2: MNHEY, SVGAGI. The CDR3 extends over 14 amino acids. CDR3 protein: CASRTGTGGDTQYF. For the CDR3, the DNA is TGTGCCAGCAGAACCGGGACAGGGGGAGATACGCAGTATTTT.

V and J are TRBV5-8 and TRBJ2-7; possibly TRBD1 for D (5 bases). Germline V CDR1 and CDR2: SGHTS, YDEGEE. The CDR3 has 15 amino acids. V lost 1 base, J lost 3 bases, and 14 bases lay in between. CDR3 DNA sequence: TGTGCCAGCAGCTTGTTTACAGGACGGAACTACGAGCAGTACTTC. It translates to CASSLFTGRNYEQYF.